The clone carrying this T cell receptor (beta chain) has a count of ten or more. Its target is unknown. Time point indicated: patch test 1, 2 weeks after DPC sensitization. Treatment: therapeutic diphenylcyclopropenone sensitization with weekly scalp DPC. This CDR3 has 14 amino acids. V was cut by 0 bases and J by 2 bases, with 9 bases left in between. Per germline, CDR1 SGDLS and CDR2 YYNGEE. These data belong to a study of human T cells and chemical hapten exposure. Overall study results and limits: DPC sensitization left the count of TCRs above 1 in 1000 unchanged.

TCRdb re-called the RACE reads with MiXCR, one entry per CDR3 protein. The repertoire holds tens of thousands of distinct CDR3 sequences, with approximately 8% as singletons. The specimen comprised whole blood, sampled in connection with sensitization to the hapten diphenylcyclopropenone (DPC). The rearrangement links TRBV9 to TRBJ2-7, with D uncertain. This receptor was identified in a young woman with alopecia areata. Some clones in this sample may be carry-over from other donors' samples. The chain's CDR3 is CASSVAPEPYEQYF. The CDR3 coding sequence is TGTGCCAGCAGCGTAGCGCCAGAACCCTACGAGCAGTACTTC.